The 8 T cell receptor beta chains below all came from one sample that was sequenced in a study of naive and memory T cell subsets. Both TRBC1 and TRBC2 were covered by a beta constant-region primer of two equimolar oligonucleotides. TCRdb passed the UMI-ligation and nested PCR reads through MiXCR, listing each CDR3 protein once. Among about 85,000 distinct CDR3 sequences listed, about 12% were seen once. The specimen was central memory CD4+ T cells from blood. All receptors derive from a human donor in good health.

The chain joins TRBV7-9 to TRBJ2-7; 11 positions agree with TRBD2. The CDR3 spans 16 residues. The V gene end was trimmed by 7 bases and the J gene end by 3 bases; junction bases not matched to a gene: 11. Looked up from germline, CDR1 is SEHNR and CDR2 is FQNEAQ (reference sequence). CDR3 nucleotides: TGTGCCAGCAACAACCACCGACTAGCGGGATTCTACGAGCAGTACTTC. Amino acids: CASNNHRLAGFYEQYF.

This clonotype appeared many times. The V call is TRBV5-5, the J call TRBJ1-1; D remains ambiguous. The CDR3 consists of 14 residues. Germline CDR1 is SGHKS and CDR2 is YYEKEE (reference sequence). Trimming left V 0 bases short and J 4 bases short, with 10 bases between. The CDR3 region is CASSLVGVRTEAFF. CDR3 DNA: TGTGCCAGCAGCTTGGTCGGGGTCCGCACTGAAGCTTTCTTT.

Here the CDR3 DNA reads TGCGCCAGCAGGGAGACTAGCGGGAGAAGGACCGGGGAGCTGTTTTTT. Translated, it gives CASRETSGRRTGELFF. This chain connects TRBV10-2 to TRBJ2-2; 12 positions agree with TRBD2. The V gene end was trimmed by 6 bases and the J gene end by 5 bases; junction bases not matched to a gene: 7. The V gene's germline CDR1 is WSHSY and CDR2 SAAADI. The CDR3 totals 16 residues.

The rearrangement links TRBV20-1 to TRBJ2-1; 8 bases match TRBD2. The CDR3 consists of 13 residues. Germline V gene data show CDR1 as DFQATT and CDR2 as SNEGSKA (reference sequence). CDR3 residues: CSVSAGVLNEQFF. DNA of the CDR3: TGCAGCGTTTCAGCGGGAGTTCTTAATGAGCAGTTCTTC.

This clonotype was picked up a small number of times. The chain is built from TRBV6-5 and TRBJ2-7; 9 bases are shared with TRBD1. The CDR3 is 15 residues long. Germline CDR1 and CDR2: MNHEY and SVGAGI. V lost 5 bases and J lost 3; bases outside the gene matches: 8. The CDR3 spells CASSAPGQGRYEQYF. In DNA, the CDR3 is TGTGCCAGCAGTGCGCCGGGACAGGGACGCTACGAGCAGTACTTC.

This clonotype was detected a few times. V gene TRBV4-2 combines with J gene TRBJ2-7; 9 bases match TRBD2. Trimming took 3 bases from V and 7 from J; bases not matched to a gene: 10. Germline loops: CDR1 LGHNA, CDR2 YNFKEQ. The CDR3 spans 15 residues. CDR3 region: CASSQGIAGVPEQYF. The DNA of the CDR3 is TGTGCCAGCAGCCAGGGGATAGCGGGAGTCCCAGAGCAGTACTTC.

This clonotype was seen repeatedly, ten times or more. The chain uses TRBV18 and TRBJ2-1; D possibly corresponds to TRBD1 (5 bases). V lost 3 bases, J lost 0 bases, and 9 bases lay in between. The CDR3 is made up of 15 amino acids. CDR1 is KGHSH and CDR2 is LQKENI in the germline V gene. CDR3 region: CASSPYDSSYNEQFF. CDR3 DNA sequence: TGTGCCAGCTCACCGTACGACAGCTCCTACAATGAGCAGTTCTTC.

This rearrangement joins TRBV20-1 to TRBJ2-3; D is perhaps TRBD2 (5 bases). CDR3 length: 14 residues. V lost 1 base to trimming and J lost 2 bases, with 10 bases between them. Germline CDR1 DFQATT, CDR2 SNEGSKA (reference sequence). The CDR3 protein is CSARVHGITDTQYF. CDR3 in DNA: TGCAGTGCTAGAGTTCACGGGATCACAGATACGCAGTATTTT.